These T cell receptor beta chains were read from a single sample in a study of vaccination effects on CD4 cells after COVID-19. The table came from immunoSEQ multiplex PCR; TCRdb's copy has only in-frame clones and leaves some out. The sample shows 50,000 to 60,000 clones, approximately 80% of them seen only once. Antigens of these TCRs are unknown. The sample here was CD4+ T cells from PBMCs cultured without peptide, taken before COVID-19 vaccination. Receptor source: a human donor who received a COVID-19 vaccine. CDR3s include the opening cysteine and the closing phenylalanine or tryptophan. The D gene is left open where the match is weak. For some rows the clone size is stated as once, few or many, or as a class when expanded; others skip it.

abundance	len	d_gene	v_gene	j_gene	CDR3nt	CDR3aa
NA	18	TRBD1	TRBV6-1	TRBJ2-4	TGTGCCAGCAGTGACACGGGACAGGGGAGATCCGCCAAAAACATTCAGTACTTC	CASSDTGQGRSAKNIQYF
NA	12	NA	TRBV5-4	TRBJ1-5	TGTGCCAGCAGCGTACAGGGTCAGCCCCAGCATTTT	CASSVQGQPQHF
NA	14	TRBD1	TRBV18	TRBJ2-3	TGTGCCAGCAGCCGGGACAGGGGCACAGATACGCAGTATTTT	CASSRDRGTDTQYF
NA	15	TRBD1	TRBV19	TRBJ1-2	TGTGCCAGTAGTACCCCCTCGACAGGGACCTATGGCTACACCTTC	CASSTPSTGTYGYTF
NA	15	TRBD1	TRBV5-1	TRBJ1-4	TGCGCCAGCAGCTGGACAGGGGCCACTAATGAAAAACTGTTTTTT	CASSWTGATNEKLFF
NA	19	TRBD2	TRBV30	TRBJ2-1	TGTGCCTGGAGTGGGGGACTAGCGGGGGGGCTAAGCTCCTACAATGAGCAGTTCTTC	CAWSGGLAGGLSSYNEQFF
NA	14	NA	TRBV18	TRBJ2-5	TGTGCCAGCTCATTTACAGGGATCCGGGAGACCCAGTACTTC	CASSFTGIRETQYF
NA	12	NA	TRBV5-8	TRBJ1-2	TGTGCCAGCAGCCCCGGGATCTATGGCTACACCTTC	CASSPGIYGYTF
NA	15	TRBD1	TRBV19	TRBJ2-3	TGTGCCAGTAGTAGTATTGGGACAGGCACAGATACGCAGTATTTT	CASSSIGTGTDTQYF
NA	14	TRBD1	TRBV28	TRBJ1-3	TGTGCCAGCAGTCTAGGGGGCTTTGGAAACACCATATATTTT	CASSLGGFGNTIYF
few	15	NA	TRBV5-1	TRBJ2-3	TGCGCCAGCAGCTTCAGGGGCACCTCCACAGATACGCAGTATTTT	CASSFRGTSTDTQYF
once	13	NA	TRBV3-1/TRBV3-2	TRBJ1-6	TGTGCCAGCACCTCTATACTCTTTTCACCCCTCCACTTT	CASTSILFSPLHF
NA	16	TRBD2	TRBV5-6	TRBJ2-5	TGTGCCAGCAGCTATGGACTAGGGGTCCAGGGAGAGACCCAGTACTTC	CASSYGLGVQGETQYF
NA	16	NA	TRBV5-4	TRBJ2-2	TGTGCCAGCAGCTTGGCGGGGTCTGGGAGCACCGGGGAGCTGTTTTTT	CASSLAGSGSTGELFF
once	16	TRBD1	TRBV7-8	TRBJ2-5	TGTGCCAGCAGCCGGCTCCCGGGACAGGGGGTCGAGACCCAGTACTTC	CASSRLPGQGVETQYF
NA	18	NA	TRBV5-6	TRBJ1-6	TGTGCCAGCAGCCAAGGGGTCCGCTCTTACTCCTATAATTCACCCCTCCACTTT	CASSQGVRSYSYNSPLHF
NA	13	NA	TRBV19	TRBJ1-1	TGTGCCAGTAGTATGGGGATGAACACTGAAGCTTTCTTT	CASSMGMNTEAFF
NA	19	TRBD2	TRBV5-1	TRBJ2-1	TGCGCCAGCAGCTTGGGGGTACTAGCGGGGGGGGGTTCCTACAATGAGCAGTTCTTC	CASSLGVLAGGGSYNEQFF
NA	20	NA	TRBV12-1	TRBJ2-6	TGTGCCAGCAGCTTTGCTGGGGACAGCCTGGGGCACTCTGGGGCCAACGTCCTGACTTTC	CASSFAGDSLGHSGANVLTF
NA	18	TRBD1	TRBV25-1	TRBJ2-6	TGTGCCAGCAGTGACCTCCGGAAACAGGGGCGAGGGGCCAACGTCCTGACTTTC	CASSDLRKQGRGANVLTF
NA	12	NA	TRBV6-1	TRBJ2-1	TGTGCCAGCAGTGAGTCCAGAACAGAGCAGTTCTTC	CASSESRTEQFF